Included here is one T cell receptor beta chain sequence, with context. Its antigen has not been determined. No base qualities exist here, and no much larger clone lies one base off it. These data belong to a study of response to subunit inactivated influenza vaccine (dated by TCRdb to the late 2010s). In the study overall: Deep quantitative T cell receptor repertoire profiling was used in the study to track responses to a trivalent subunit inactivated influenza vaccine. Overall study results and their limits: The authors proposed that each seasonal influenza vaccination may bring in only a limited number of new T cells.

The library came from RT-PCR. TCRdb shows the sequencer as Illumina HiSeq 2500. The public reads were run again by TCRdb, first through fastp at Q25 and then through MiXCR, and only productive beta chains were kept. Identical CDR3 protein sequences are pooled into one entry, listed with their most common genes and DNA. The sample table holds 450,000 to 600,000 distinct CDR3 sequences, of which roughly 7.6% were seen once. Around 13% of the sample is held by the ten biggest clonotypes. CDR1 and CDR2 (KGHSH, LQKENI) derive from the germline V gene. The CDR3 runs 14 residues from the cysteine to the phenylalanine. Just the 42-base CDR3 DNA is kept, in frame starting at base 1. The germline ends are 11 bases apart after V is trimmed by 2 bases and J by 6 bases.

The rearranged segments are TRBV18 and TRBJ2-4; no confident D gene assignment can be made. This specimen consisted of PBMCs from blood, obtained less than 30 months after vaccination. The sequence was collected from a man between 50 and 75 years old who received an inactivated influenza vaccine. Donor details come from another sample of the same person, matched by shared clones. The DNA reads as follows: TGTGCCAGCTCACCAGGCATTGACCTAAACATTCAGTACTTC. It specifies CASSPGIDLNIQYF.